Each of the 32 T cell receptor beta chains below was sequenced from the same sample in a study of cytomegalovirus exposure and HLA in healthy donors. PCR used 60 Vbeta primers and 13 Jbeta primers. Generated by immunoSEQ multiplex PCR, the TCRdb table keeps only in-frame clones and is missing some. This sample yields 120,000 or so clones, of which around 70% are seen a single time; around 4.2% belongs to the top ten. Input material: PBMCs. These receptors all stem from a woman aged 40 to 50 in good health and CMV-seronegative.

V usage is TRBV6-5 and J usage is TRBJ2-5; D perhaps matches TRBD1 (5 bases). Per germline, CDR1 MNHEY and CDR2 SVGAGI. Trimming took off 6 bases at V and 5 bases at J, with 16 bases between the two ends. CDR3 size: 14 residues. The DNA of the CDR3 is TGTGCCAGCAGAGTTGCAGGGCCGGTGGAGACCCAGTACTTC. It yields the protein CASRVAGPVETQYF.

The chain uses TRBV5-5 and TRBJ1-6; D is possibly TRBD1 (6 bases). The CDR3 consists of 15 residues. Germline CDR1 reads SGHKS; CDR2 reads YYEKEE (reference sequence). V dropped 0 bases and J dropped 9 bases, with 13 bases sitting between them. The CDR3 DNA follows: TGTGCCAGCAGCTTGGTGGCGAGAGGGGGTTCACCCCTCCACTTT. This gives the protein CASSLVARGGSPLHF.

V and J are TRBV7-7 and TRBJ2-7; D is perhaps TRBD2 (5 bases). Trimming shortened V by 6 bases and J by 3 bases, and 12 bases separated the two germline ends. In germline, CDR1 is SSHAT, CDR2 FNYEAQ (reference sequence). The CDR3 is made up of 13 amino acids. CDR3 sequence: CASRAGEYYEQYF. In DNA, the CDR3 is TGTGCCAGCAGGGCCGGGGAATACTACGAGCAGTACTTC.

The chain couples TRBV7-9 to TRBJ2-5; tentatively, D is TRBD2 (7 bases). Germline V gene lookup returns CDR1 SEHNR and CDR2 FQNEAQ (reference sequence). V gave up 0 bases and J gave up 2 bases, with 16 bases separating them. The length of the CDR3 is 17 residues. This chain's CDR3 is CASSLAKDGGPQETQYF. The CDR3 DNA follows: TGTGCCAGCAGCTTAGCAAAGGACGGGGGGCCGCAAGAGACCCAGTACTTC.

The rearrangement uses TRBV4-1 and TRBJ2-6, with TRBD1 matching over 7 bases. V was pared by 0 bases and J by 0 bases, with 5 bases of the junction left unmatched. Germline CDR1 reads MGHRA; CDR2 reads YSYEKL. CDR3 size: 18 residues. The DNA for the CDR3 is TGCGCCAGCAGCCAAGAAAGGGGGCGAACCTCTGGGGCCAACGTCCTGACTTTC. Residues: CASSQERGRTSGANVLTF.

This chain links TRBV5-1 with TRBJ2-2, with 10 positions matching TRBD1. Germline V CDR1 and CDR2: SGHRS, YFSETQ. This CDR3 comprises 16 residues. The trim removed 2 bases at V and 8 bases at J, leaving 9 bases unmatched. The CDR3 protein is CASSFYGTGAIGELFF. CDR3 nucleotides: TGCGCCAGCAGCTTTTACGGGACAGGGGCAATTGGGGAGCTGTTTTTT. Full variable domain (outside the CDR3, taken from reference TRBV5-1 and TRBJ2-2): KAGVTQTPRYLIKTRGQQVTLSCSPISGHRSVSWYQQTPGQGLQFLFEYFSETQRNKGNFPGRFSGRQFSNSRSEMNVSTLELGDSALYLCASSFYGTGAIGELFFGEGSRLTVL.

The V gene is TRBV7-9, the J gene TRBJ2-7; 7 bases are a match to TRBD1. After removal of 4 bases from V and 3 bases from J, the junction contained 6 bases not matched to a gene. CDR3 length: 14 amino acids. CDR1 and CDR2 (germline): SEHNR, FQNEAQ (reference sequence). The chain's CDR3 is CASSSRTGRYEQYF. DNA for the CDR3: TGTGCCAGCAGCTCACGGACAGGCCGCTACGAGCAGTACTTC.

This clone was counted only a few times. V gene TRBV30 combines with J gene TRBJ1-5; D unclear. Germline CDR1 and CDR2: GTSNPN and SVGIG (reference sequence). This CDR3 region has 13 residues. The V end was cut by 1 base, the J end by 5 bases, with 9 bases between. CDR3 protein: CAWSGRGHQPQHF. In nucleotides, the CDR3 is TGTGCCTGGAGTGGTCGGGGTCATCAGCCCCAGCATTTT.

The V gene is TRBV7-2, the J gene TRBJ2-2; unclear D gene. V dropped 2 bases and J dropped 2 bases, with 12 bases sitting between them. The germline V gene has CDR1 SGHTA and CDR2 FQGNSA. The CDR3 extends over 16 amino acids. The CDR3 sequence: CASSLFSQDNTGELFF. The CDR3 nucleotides read TGTGCCAGCAGCTTATTCAGCCAGGATAACACCGGGGAGCTGTTTTTT.

This clone showed up just once. The chain links TRBV28 to TRBJ2-6; possibly TRBD1 for D (5 bases). The CDR3 runs 16 residues. Germline V gene data show CDR1 as MDHEN and CDR2 as SYDVKM. V lost 6 bases and J lost 0, with 12 bases in between. The DNA of the CDR3 is TGTGCCAGCAGCCTCCGACAGTTCTCTGGGGCCAACGTCCTGACTTTC. It encodes CASSLRQFSGANVLTF.

The J gene is TRBJ2-5, the V gene TRBV7-2; 8 bases map to TRBD2. There are 14 residues in the CDR3. Losses at the gene ends were 3 bases for V and 2 bases for J; bases not matched to a gene: 2. CDR1 is SGHTA, CDR2 FQGNSA, per germline. This CDR3 reads CASSFPGGQETQYF. CDR3 bases: TGTGCCAGCAGCTTTCCGGGGGGGCAAGAGACCCAGTACTTC.

The J gene is TRBJ2-6, the V gene TRBV10-3; TRBD1 matches 11 bases. Germline V CDR1 and CDR2: ENHRY, SYGVKD. The CDR3 is 17 amino acids. Germline trimming cut 6 bases from V and 3 bases from J; bases unmatched to any gene: 7. The CDR3 DNA sequence: TGTGCCATCAGAGGACAGGGGGCAGCCAATGGGGCCAACGTCCTGACTTTC. Amino acids: CAIRGQGAANGANVLTF.

The V gene is TRBV29-1, the J gene TRBJ2-1; TRBD1 matches 7 bases. The CDR3 is 13 residues long. Germline values: CDR1 SQVTM, CDR2 ANQGSEA. After removal of 6 bases from V and 7 bases from J, the junction contained 9 bases not matched to a gene. CDR3: CSVATGTVNEQFF. The CDR3 region has the DNA TGCAGCGTGGCAACAGGGACAGTGAATGAGCAGTTCTTC.

Concerning this clone: One end of the junction fails to match germline, which may point to a read error. The V gene is TRBV7-9, the J gene TRBJ1-2, with unresolved D. The CDR3 is 15 amino acids. Germline CDR1 is SEHNR and CDR2 is FQNEAQ (reference sequence). The DNA of the CDR3 is TGTTCCAGCAGCTTTGGCTTTCGGAGAGACTATGGCTACACCTTC. Protein: CSSSFGFRRDYGYTF.

This clone was counted once. V gene TRBV28 combines with J gene TRBJ1-2; TRBD1 matches at 7 bases. Germline V gene lookup returns CDR1 MDHEN and CDR2 SYDVKM. V was clipped by 6 bases and J by 8 bases; unmatched bases: 6. The CDR3 loop spans 12 amino acids. CDR3 amino acids: CASRRQGSGYTF. In nucleotides, the CDR3 is TGTGCCAGCAGAAGACAGGGATCGGGCTACACCTTC.

The chain joins TRBV5-6 to TRBJ2-1, with D perhaps matching TRBD1 (5 bases). CDR1 and CDR2 from the germline V gene are SGHDT and YYEEEE. CDR3 length equals 17 residues. Trimming left V 4 bases short and J 0 bases short, with 17 bases between. This chain's CDR3 is CASSPQGRSSSYNEQFF. CDR3 in DNA: TGTGCCAGCAGCCCCCAGGGCAGGTCGAGCTCCTACAATGAGCAGTTCTTC.

J is TRBJ2-7 and V is TRBV4-2; TRBD1 matches at 8 bases. The junction had 20 bases not matched to a gene; V was cut back by 4 bases and J by 3 bases. The CDR3 loop spans 19 amino acids. Germline V CDR1 and CDR2: LGHNA, YNFKEQ. CDR3 protein: CASSRETNRKTGGSYEQYF. The DNA of the CDR3 is TGTGCCAGCAGCCGAGAGACGAATAGAAAAACAGGGGGTAGCTACGAGCAGTACTTC.

A few counts support this clone. The V and J genes are TRBV4-3 and TRBJ1-3; unclear D gene. Germline CDR1 is LGHNA and CDR2 is YSLEER. The V gene lost 3 bases and the J gene lost 4 bases, with 7 bases spanning the gap. The CDR3 runs 13 residues. In nucleotides, the CDR3 is TGCGCCAGCAGCCAGGCCCCCGGAAACACCATATATTTT. Its translation is CASSQAPGNTIYF.

This chain connects TRBV7-2 to TRBJ2-3; a weak D match, TRBD2 (7 bases). The germline V gene has CDR1 SGHTA and CDR2 FQGNSA. The V end was cut by 7 bases, the J end by 5 bases, with 16 bases between. The CDR3 is 14 residues long. The CDR3 sequence: CASTRGAGQDTQYF. The CDR3 DNA is TGTGCCAGCACCCGGGGGGCCGGGCAAGATACGCAGTATTTT.

This clone was seen only once. This chain uses TRBV18 with TRBJ1-5, with a possible D match to TRBD1 (5 bases). CDR1 is KGHSH and CDR2 is LQKENI in the germline V gene. Trimming shortened V by 1 base and J by 5 bases, and 6 bases separated the two germline ends. CDR3 length: 13 amino acids. CDR3 sequence reads: CASSPLTDQPQHF. In DNA, the CDR3 is TGTGCCAGCTCACCACTGACAGATCAGCCCCAGCATTTT. The full variable domain, with the rest looked up from reference TRBV18 and TRBJ1-5, is NAGVMQNPRHLVRRRGQEARLRCSPMKGHSHVYWYRQLPEEGLKFMVYLQKENIIDESGMPKERFSAEFPKEGPSILRIQQVVRGDSAAYFCASSPLTDQPQHFGDGTRLSIL.

The rearrangement links TRBV28 to TRBJ1-4, with D tentatively TRBD1 (6 bases). The length of the CDR3 is 14 residues. Trimming shortened V by 5 bases and J by 8 bases, and 15 bases separated the two germline ends. Germline V gene lookup returns CDR1 MDHEN and CDR2 SYDVKM. In nucleotides, the CDR3 is TGTGCCAGCAGTGTCGGGACCCAGGGGGAAAAACTGTTTTTT. Its translation is CASSVGTQGEKLFF.

The V and J genes are TRBV19 and TRBJ2-7, with no clear D. Trimming removed 3 bases at V and 0 bases at J, with 9 bases between. The germline CDR1 and CDR2 sequences are LNHDA and SQIVND (reference sequence). The CDR3 runs to 14 residues. CDR3 nucleotide sequence: TGTGCCAGTAGTATTGGAGCCCACTCCTACGAGCAGTACTTC. Amino acid sequence: CASSIGAHSYEQYF. Looking up the rest from reference TRBV19 and TRBJ2-7 gives the full variable domain: DGGITQSPKYLFRKEGQNVTLSCEQNLNHDAMYWYRQDPGQGLRLIYYSQIVNDFQKGDIAEGYSVSREKKESFPLTVTSAQKNPTAFYLCASSIGAHSYEQYFGPGTRLTVT.

Concerning this clone itself: One end of the junction does not line up with germline, which may come from a read error. This same CDR3 is encoded by further DNA sequences in the sample. This chain uses TRBV2 with TRBJ2-1; 7 nucleotides line up with TRBD1. Germline V gives CDR1 SNHLY, CDR2 FYNNEI. The CDR3 extends over 14 amino acids. The CDR3 reads CASSERGRYNEQFF. The DNA for the CDR3 is TGTGCCAGCAGTGAGAGGGGGCGTTACAATGAGCAATTCTTC.

The DNA of the CDR3 is TGCGCCAGCAGCCAGGCCGGGACTAGCGGGCTCTACGAGCAGTACTTC. Its translation: CASSQAGTSGLYEQYF. This chain uses TRBV4-1 with TRBJ2-7; 12 nucleotides align to TRBD2. V lost 3 bases to trimming and J lost 3 bases; unmatched junction nucleotides: 6. The CDR3 runs 16 residues. Germline V gene data show CDR1 as MGHRA and CDR2 as YSYEKL.

The rearrangement uses TRBV4-3 and TRBJ2-2, with no clear D. The ends were cut back, 1 base at V and 6 bases at J, with 6 bases in the middle. CDR1 LGHNA and CDR2 YSLEER come from the germline V gene. The CDR3 covers 13 residues. This chain's CDR3 is CASSQGFAGELFF. CDR3 in DNA: TGCGCCAGCAGCCAAGGTTTCGCCGGGGAGCTGTTTTTT.

The chain carries TRBV11-2 and TRBJ2-5; D gene ambiguous. The CDR3 loop spans 14 amino acids. Germline V lookup: CDR1 SGHAT, CDR2 FQNNGV. Trimming pared 5 bases from V and 1 base from J, leaving 11 bases between. The CDR3 bases are TGTGCCAGCAGCCCAAACTCCGTCCAAGAGACCCAGTACTTC. Encoded protein: CASSPNSVQETQYF.

J is TRBJ2-2 and V is TRBV28, with 7 bases lining up with TRBD1. Germline V gives CDR1 MDHEN, CDR2 SYDVKM. After removal of 7 bases from V and 1 base from J, the junction contained 3 bases not matched to a gene. The CDR3 loop spans 14 amino acids. The CDR3, as DNA: TGTGCCAGCATTCCAGGGGGGAACACCGGGGAGCTGTTTTTT. Encoded protein: CASIPGGNTGELFF.

DNA of the CDR3: TGTGCCATCAGTGGAGGGACTAGCGGGCTATACGAGCAGTACTTC. Translating it yields CAISGGTSGLYEQYF. This chain connects TRBV10-3 to TRBJ2-7; TRBD2 agrees at 12 bases. The ends lost 4 bases at V and 4 bases at J; junction bases unmatched: 5. The CDR3 is 15 amino acids. CDR1 is ENHRY and CDR2 is SYGVKD in the germline V gene.

The V gene is TRBV4-2, the J gene TRBJ2-5; 7 bases map to TRBD2. Trimming at V came to 6 bases and at J to 5 bases, leaving 21 bases not matched to a gene. Germline V gene sequence: CDR1 LGHNA, CDR2 YNFKEQ. The CDR3 length is 18 residues. CDR3 DNA: TGTGCCAGCAGTCCAAGGTCTTATCGGGGGGAGGGCGAGGAGACCCAGTACTTC. Protein product: CASSPRSYRGEGEETQYF.

The chain recombines TRBV5-6 with TRBJ1-4, with 7 positions matching TRBD1. The germline V gene has CDR1 SGHDT and CDR2 YYEEEE. This CDR3 is 16 amino acids long. The trim removed 4 bases at V and 5 bases at J, leaving 11 bases unmatched. The CDR3 sequence: CASSRQGGNPNEKLFF. The CDR3 region has the DNA TGTGCCAGCAGCCGCCAGGGGGGCAACCCGAATGAAAAACTGTTTTTT. Looking up the rest from reference TRBV5-6 and TRBJ1-4 gives the full variable domain: DAGVTQSPTHLIKTRGQQVTLRCSPKSGHDTVSWYQQALGQGPQFIFQYYEEEERQRGNFPDRFSGHQFPNYSSELNVNALLLGDSALYLCASSRQGGNPNEKLFFGSGTQLSVL.

The chain combines TRBV7-2 with TRBJ1-1; D remains unclear. Trimming removed 5 bases at V and 0 bases at J, with 13 bases between. The germline V gene encodes CDR1 SGHTA and CDR2 FQGNSA. There are 15 residues in the CDR3. CDR3 amino acids: CASSKLTAMNTEAFF. In DNA form, the CDR3 reads TGTGCCAGCAGCAAACTCACAGCCATGAACACTGAAGCTTTCTTT. Complete variable domain (other parts from reference TRBV7-2 and TRBJ1-1): GAGVSQSPSNKVTEKGKDVELRCDPISGHTALYWYRQSLGQGLEFLIYFQGNSAPDKSGLPSDRFSAERTGGSVSTLTIQRTQQEDSAVYLCASSKLTAMNTEAFFGQGTRLTVV.

The J gene is TRBJ2-2, the V gene TRBV19, with D perhaps TRBD2 (6 bases). CDR3 length: 16 amino acids. Trimming stripped 7 bases from V and 0 bases from J, with 15 bases between. Germline-derived CDR1 and CDR2 are LNHDA and SQIVND (reference sequence). CDR3 nucleotide sequence: TGTGCCAGTAATTCTGGGCGGAGGGCGAACACCGGGGAGCTGTTTTTT. Its translation: CASNSGRRANTGELFF.